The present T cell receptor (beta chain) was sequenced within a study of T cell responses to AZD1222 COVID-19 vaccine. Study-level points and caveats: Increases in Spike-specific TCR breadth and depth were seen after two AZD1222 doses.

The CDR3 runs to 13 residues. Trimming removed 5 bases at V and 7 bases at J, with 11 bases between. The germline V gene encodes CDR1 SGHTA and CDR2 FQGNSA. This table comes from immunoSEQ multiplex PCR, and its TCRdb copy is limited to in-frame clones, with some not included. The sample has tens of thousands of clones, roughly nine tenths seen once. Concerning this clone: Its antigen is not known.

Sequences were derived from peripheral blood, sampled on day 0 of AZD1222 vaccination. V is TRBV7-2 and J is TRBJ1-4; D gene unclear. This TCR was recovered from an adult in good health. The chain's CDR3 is CASSQLTAEKLFF. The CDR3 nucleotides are TGTGCCAGCAGCCAACTGACGGCTGAAAAACTGTTTTTT.